Each of the 8 T cell receptor beta chains below was sequenced from the same sample in a study of early stage breast cancer tumors. TCRdb's table, derived via immunoSEQ multiplex PCR, lists solely in-frame clones and lacks some. The table lists fewer than 90,000 clones, 65% to 85% of them singletons, with roughly 3% in the top ten. The sample consisted of blood. The receptors were sampled from a person in their sixties or seventies with breast cancer.

This rearrangement joins TRBV10-1 to TRBJ1-1, with no clear D. The CDR3 has 11 residues. Trimming cost V 4 bases and J 11 bases, with 11 bases left between them. Per germline, CDR1 WNHNN and CDR2 SYGVQD (reference sequence). The CDR3 spells CASSVGQRAFF. DNA of the CDR3: TGCGCCAGCAGTGTCGGCCAGCGGGCTTTCTTT.

The rearrangement links TRBV5-1 to TRBJ1-6; possibly TRBD1 for D (5 bases). This CDR3 is 15 amino acids long. Germline V gene sequence: CDR1 SGHRS, CDR2 YFSETQ. V lost 0 bases to trimming and J lost 9 bases, with 13 bases between them. The CDR3 sequence: CASSLAGGIGSPLHF. The CDR3 coding sequence is TGCGCCAGCAGCTTGGCCGGGGGAATCGGTTCACCCCTCCACTTT.

The table lists this clone with a count of one. This rearrangement joins TRBV15 to TRBJ2-7; D possibly corresponds to TRBD1 (6 bases). Trimming cost V 3 bases and J 3 bases, with 12 bases left between them. Germline lookup yields CDR1 LNHNV and CDR2 YYDKDF (reference sequence). The CDR3 has 14 amino acids. The CDR3 nucleotides read TGTGCCACCAGCAGGGAGGACAGCAACTACGAGCAGTACTTC. Amino acids: CATSREDSNYEQYF.

The chain is built from TRBV7-2 and TRBJ2-7; 14 nucleotides line up with TRBD2. V was pared by 4 bases and J by 5 bases, with 10 bases of the junction left unmatched. The germline V gene has CDR1 SGHTA and CDR2 FQGNSA. There are 17 residues in the CDR3. The CDR3 reads CASSSISTSGRAHEQYF. The CDR3 DNA reads TGTGCCAGCAGCTCAATCTCGACTAGCGGGAGGGCCCACGAGCAGTACTTC. The complete variable domain, with remaining parts taken from reference TRBV7-2 and TRBJ2-7, reads GAGVSQSPSNKVTEKGKDVELRCDPISGHTALYWYRQSLGQGLEFLIYFQGNSAPDKSGLPSDRFSAERTGGSVSTLTIQRTQQEDSAVYLCASSSISTSGRAHEQYFGPGTRLTVT.

CDR3 protein: CASSYSNEQPQYF. The DNA of the CDR3 is TGTGCCAGCAGTTACTCAAACGAACAGCCCCAGTACTTC. J is TRBJ2-5 and V is TRBV6-6; D is unclear. CDR1 is MNHNY, CDR2 SVGAGI, per germline (reference sequence). CDR3 length: 13 amino acids. The V gene lost 0 bases and the J gene lost 9 bases, with 11 bases spanning the gap.

This clone was seen a handful of times. The J gene is TRBJ2-7, the V gene TRBV2; D may correspond to TRBD1 or TRBD2 (5 bases each). The V and J ends lost 6 bases and 5 bases respectively, with 11 bases between them. The CDR3 is 12 residues long. Germline CDR1 and CDR2: SNHLY and FYNNEI. The CDR3 sequence is CASSGTRDEQYF. In DNA, the CDR3 is TGTGCCAGCAGCGGGACGCGGGACGAGCAGTACTTC.

Only a few counts were recorded for this clone. The chain recombines TRBV7-2 with TRBJ1-1; TRBD1 might be the D (5 bases). V lost 3 bases to trimming and J lost 1 base, with 9 bases between them. CDR1 SGHTA and CDR2 FQGNSA come from the germline V gene. CDR3 length equals 14 residues. The CDR3 nucleotides read TGTGCCAGCAGCTTCTCGGGGGGGAACACTGAAGCTTTCTTT. Translated, it gives CASSFSGGNTEAFF.

The V gene is TRBV30, the J gene TRBJ2-3; D gene unclear. The CDR3 runs to 12 residues. CDR1 and CDR2 from the germline V gene are GTSNPN and SVGIG (reference sequence). The V gene lost 2 bases and the J gene lost 6 bases, with 9 bases spanning the gap. CDR3 in DNA: TGTGCCTGGAGTCTAGGGCGGGATACGCAGTATTTT. Residues: CAWSLGRDTQYF.